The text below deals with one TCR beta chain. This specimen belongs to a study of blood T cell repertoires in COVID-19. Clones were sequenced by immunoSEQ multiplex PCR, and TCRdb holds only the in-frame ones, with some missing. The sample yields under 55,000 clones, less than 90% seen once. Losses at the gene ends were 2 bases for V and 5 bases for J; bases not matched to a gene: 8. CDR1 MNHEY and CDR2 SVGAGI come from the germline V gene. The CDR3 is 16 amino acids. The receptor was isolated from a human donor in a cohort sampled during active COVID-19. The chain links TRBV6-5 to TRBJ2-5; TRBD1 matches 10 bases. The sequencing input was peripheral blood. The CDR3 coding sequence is TGTGCCAGCAGTTACCAGGGGACAGGGGTCCGCGAGACCCAGTACTTC. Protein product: CASSYQGTGVRETQYF.